These 15 T cell receptor beta chains share one sample of origin, sequenced in a study of spatial heterogeneity in lung cancer. Time point defined: sample taken at primary tumor resection. From the 5' RACE reads, TCRdb called clonotypes with MiXCR, one entry per CDR3 protein. The data hold 55,000 to 70,000 distinct CDR3 sequences, with under 7.5% observed a single time. Sequencing was performed on PBMCs, taken at surgery. The receptors stem from a female donor with early-stage non-small cell lung cancer.

The rearrangement uses TRBV4-1 and TRBJ2-1; 8 bases map to TRBD1. With 0 bases clipped from V and 8 bases from J, the junction kept 9 bases outside the gene matches. The CDR3 totals 16 residues. Per germline, CDR1 MGHRA and CDR2 YSYEKL. The CDR3 reads CASSQDRGQVMYEQFF. For the CDR3, the DNA is TGCGCCAGCAGCCAAGATAGGGGACAGGTAATGTATGAGCAGTTCTTC.

The CDR3 spells CASSPGGAHEKLFF. CDR3 in DNA: TGTGCCAGCAGCCCGGGGGGGGCGCATGAAAAACTGTTTTTT. This rearrangement joins TRBV28 to TRBJ1-4, with D possibly matching TRBD1 (6 bases). This CDR3 is 14 amino acids long. Germline V gene sequence: CDR1 MDHEN, CDR2 SYDVKM. V lost 6 bases, J lost 6 bases, and 14 bases lay in between.

This clonotype was seen repeatedly, ten times or more. J is TRBJ2-2 and V is TRBV5-1; 11 nucleotides agree with TRBD1. CDR3 size: 15 residues. Germline-derived CDR1 and CDR2 are SGHRS and YFSETQ. The J segment lost 4 bases and the V segment lost 4 bases, leaving 3 bases of the junction unmatched. CDR3 bases: TGCGCCAGCAGCCCTGGGACAGGGGGCACCGGGGAGCTGTTTTTT. As protein: CASSPGTGGTGELFF.

This clonotype appeared many times. The chain links TRBV7-9 to TRBJ2-3; 13 positions agree with TRBD2. The germline CDR1 and CDR2 sequences are SEHNR and FQNEAQ (reference sequence). This CDR3 comprises 17 residues. The trim removed 5 bases at V and 4 bases at J, leaving 9 bases unmatched. The CDR3: CASSPRTSGRGADTQYF. DNA for the CDR3: TGTGCCAGCAGCCCGAGGACTAGCGGGAGAGGTGCAGATACGCAGTATTTT.

The sample holds a few counts of this clonotype. This chain connects TRBV12-3 or TRBV12-4 to TRBJ1-4; D is possibly TRBD1 (5 bases). The CDR3 sequence is 14 residues long. The germline V and J ends were trimmed by 1 base and 10 bases, with 13 bases remaining between them. CDR3 residues: CASSLGDPPRKLFF. The CDR3 coding sequence is TGTGCCAGCAGTTTAGGGGACCCGCCACGAAAACTGTTTTTT.

The chain links TRBV6-5 to TRBJ2-5; 7 positions match TRBD2. Trimming at V came to 6 bases and at J to 4 bases, leaving 2 bases not matched to a gene. The CDR3 totals 12 residues. Germline V CDR1 and CDR2: MNHEY, SVGAGI. The CDR3 protein is CASRTGGETQYF. CDR3 DNA: TGTGCCAGCAGAACGGGGGGAGAGACCCAGTACTTC.

This clonotype was seen a few times. V usage is TRBV6-5 and J usage is TRBJ2-5, with a possible D match to TRBD2 (6 bases). Trimming removed 7 bases from V and 2 bases from J, with 11 bases in between. The CDR3 totals 13 residues. CDR1 MNHEY and CDR2 SVGAGI come from the germline V gene. The CDR3 DNA sequence: TGTGCCAGCACTCGGGGACTTCAAGAGACCCAGTACTTC. Amino acid sequence: CASTRGLQETQYF.

This clonotype was counted at least ten times. This chain links TRBV28 with TRBJ2-3; D unresolved. The CDR3 covers 17 residues. Trimming pared 2 bases from V and 0 bases from J, leaving 15 bases between. The germline gives CDR1 MDHEN, CDR2 SYDVKM. The CDR3 protein is CASSLPTGGTSTDTQYF. The CDR3 bases are TGTGCCAGCAGTTTACCCACGGGCGGCACTAGCACAGATACGCAGTATTTT.

This clonotype has at least ten counts. The chain employs TRBV28 and TRBJ2-7; 7 bases fit TRBD2. This CDR3 spans 14 amino acids. With V trimmed by 5 bases and J by 1 base, 5 bases remained unmatched. CDR1 and CDR2 from the germline V gene are MDHEN and SYDVKM. CDR3 in amino acids: CASSIWGGSYEQYF. The CDR3 nucleotides read TGTGCCAGCAGTATTTGGGGGGGATCCTACGAGCAGTACTTC. Using reference TRBV28 and TRBJ2-7 for the parts outside the CDR3, the full variable domain is DVKVTQSSRYLVKRTGEKVFLECVQDMDHENMFWYRQDPGLGLRLIYFSYDVKMKEKGDIPEGYSVSREKKERFSLILESASTNQTSMYLCASSIWGGSYEQYFGPGTRLTVT.

In this sample, this clonotype turned up many times. The chain joins TRBV27 to TRBJ2-7; no reliable D call. V was cut by 2 bases and J by 3 bases, with 17 bases left in between. Germline CDR1 is MNHEY and CDR2 is SMNVEV (reference sequence). The CDR3 runs to 16 residues. The DNA for the CDR3 is TGTGCCAGCAGTTTAAAAGGGCAGCCTCTCGGCTACGAGCAGTACGTC. Amino acids: CASSLKGQPLGYEQYV.

This clonotype has a count of ten or more. The rearrangement joins TRBV20-1 to TRBJ2-3, with 7 bases identical to TRBD1. This CDR3 comprises 15 residues. Germline CDR1 is DFQATT and CDR2 is SNEGSKA (reference sequence). The trim removed 0 bases at V and 2 bases at J, leaving 5 bases unmatched. The CDR3 DNA reads as TGCAGTGCTAGAGATTCCACAGGGGCCACAGATACGCAGTATTTT. Its protein is CSARDSTGATDTQYF.

This clonotype has a count of ten or more. The chain carries TRBV18 and TRBJ2-5, with unresolved D. The ends were cut back, 0 bases at V and 4 bases at J, with 9 bases in the middle. Looked up from germline, CDR1 is KGHSH and CDR2 is LQKENI. The CDR3 has 14 residues. The CDR3 protein is CASSPPSGGETQYF. The CDR3 coding sequence is TGTGCCAGCTCACCACCGTCGGGTGGAGAGACCCAGTACTTC.

This clonotype was counted many times. This sequence joins TRBV10-3 and TRBJ2-3, with D possibly being TRBD1 or TRBD2 (5 bases each). The germline V and J ends were trimmed by 7 bases and 3 bases, with 11 bases remaining between them. Germline V CDR1 and CDR2: ENHRY, SYGVKD. This CDR3 is 13 amino acids long. The CDR3 spells CAINVGVTDTQYF. The CDR3 DNA reads TGTGCCATCAACGTGGGGGTAACAGATACGCAGTATTTT.

This clonotype showed up many times. J is TRBJ2-1 and V is TRBV24-1, with D maybe TRBD2 (5 bases). The CDR3 is made up of 13 amino acids. The V and J ends lost 4 bases and 6 bases respectively, with 9 bases between them. Germline-derived CDR1 and CDR2 are KGHDR and SFDVKD. As DNA, the CDR3 is TGTGCCACCAGTGACCATGGACTCAATGAGCAGTTCTTC. This gives the protein CATSDHGLNEQFF.

The chain links TRBV19 to TRBJ1-2; D uncertain. V was pared by 3 bases and J by 4 bases, with 15 bases between. The CDR3 is 15 residues long. Germline lookup yields CDR1 LNHDA and CDR2 SQIVND (reference sequence). In DNA, the CDR3 is TGTGCCAGTAGTATTCCCGGTTCGGTTGGCTATGGCTACACCTTC. Encoded protein: CASSIPGSVGYGYTF.